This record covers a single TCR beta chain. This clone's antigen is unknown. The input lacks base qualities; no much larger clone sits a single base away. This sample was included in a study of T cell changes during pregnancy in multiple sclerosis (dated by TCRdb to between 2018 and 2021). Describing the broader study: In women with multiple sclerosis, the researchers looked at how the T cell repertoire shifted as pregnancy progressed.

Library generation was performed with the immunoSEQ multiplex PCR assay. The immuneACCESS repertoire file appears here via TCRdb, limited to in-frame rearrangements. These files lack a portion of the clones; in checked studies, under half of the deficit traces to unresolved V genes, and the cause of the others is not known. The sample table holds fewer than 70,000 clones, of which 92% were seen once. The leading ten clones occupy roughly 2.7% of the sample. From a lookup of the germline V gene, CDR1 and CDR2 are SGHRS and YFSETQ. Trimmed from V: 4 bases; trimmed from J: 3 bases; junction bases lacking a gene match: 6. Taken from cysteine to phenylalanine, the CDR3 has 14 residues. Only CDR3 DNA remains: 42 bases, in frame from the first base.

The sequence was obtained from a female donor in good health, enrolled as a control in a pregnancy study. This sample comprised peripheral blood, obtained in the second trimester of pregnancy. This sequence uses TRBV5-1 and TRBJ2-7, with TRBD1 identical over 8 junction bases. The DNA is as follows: TGCGCCAGCAGCCCAGGACAGGGAGACTACGAGCAGTACTTC. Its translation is CASSPGQGDYEQYF.